The T cell receptor beta chain described here comes from a study of blood T cell repertoires in COVID-19. Background on the study: Samples taken during acute and convalescent COVID-19 were collected in the United States, Italy and Spain.

The V and J ends lost 5 bases and 1 base, in that order; junction bases with no gene match: 10. Germline values: CDR1 MGHRA, CDR2 YSYEKL. CDR3 length: 16 amino acids. The table lists this clone with a count of one. Data came from immunoSEQ multiplex PCR; TCRdb stores just in-frame clones and leaves some out. This table has around 170,000 clones, 84% appearing once. This TCR was recovered from a man in his fifties who had recovered from COVID-19. The source material was PBMCs or T cells enriched from blood (not recorded which). This sequence joins TRBV4-1 and TRBJ1-1; TRBD1 matches 7 bases. The CDR3: CASSLTGAGRNTEAFF. CDR3 nucleotide sequence: TGCGCCAGCAGCTTAACAGGGGCCGGGAGGAACACTGAAGCTTTCTTT.